These T cell receptor beta chains were read from a single sample in a study of human T cells and chemical hapten exposure. From the RACE reads, TCRdb called clonotypes with MiXCR, one entry per CDR3 protein. The table has fewer than 130,000 distinct CDR3 sequences, more than 9.5% seen once; the top ten hold around 3.6%. The specimen comprised whole blood, sampled in connection with sensitization to the hapten diphenylcyclopropenone (DPC). The receptors shown here come from a woman aged 40 to 55 with alopecia areata. Some clones in this sample may be carry-over from other donors' samples. Both conserved end residues are part of each CDR3. The D gene is left open where the match is weak. Only part of the rows carry a size: once, few, many, or a class if the clone is expanded.

TGCGCCAGCAGCCAAGGACAGGGTGGCGGCATGAACACTGAAGCTTTCTTT	CASSQGQGGGMNTEAFF	few	TRBD1	TRBJ1-1	TRBV5-1
TGCGCCAGCAGCTCGGGGCAGGCTGAAGCTTTCTTT	CASSSGQAEAFF	.	.	TRBJ1-1	TRBV5-1
TGTGCCACCAGCAGAGATCCGGGACGGGCCTACGAGCAGTACTTC	CATSRDPGRAYEQYF	.	.	TRBJ2-7	TRBV15
TGTGCCAGCAGCCCTCTTCGGCTAGCGGGTTACCAAGAGACCCAGTACTTC	CASSPLRLAGYQETQYF	many	TRBD2	TRBJ2-5	TRBV6-2/TRBV6-3
TGTGCTACAGCGTCCGGGACTCAACTCAATCAGCCCCAGCATTTT	CATASGTQLNQPQHF	many	.	TRBJ1-5	TRBV5-5
TGTGCCACCAGCAGAGGCAGGGAAGAAGATACGCAGTATTTT	CATSRGREEDTQYF	.	.	TRBJ2-3	TRBV15
TGTGCCAGCAGCGTAGGTAGCGGGATCGGCGAAGAGACCCAGTACTTC	CASSVGSGIGEETQYF	.	TRBD2	TRBJ2-5	TRBV9
TGTGCCAGCAGCGTAGACGGGAGGTCCTACAATGAGCAGTTCTTC	CASSVDGRSYNEQFF	many	TRBD2	TRBJ2-1	TRBV9
TGCGCCAGCAGCCAAGAGGGGGGCACTGAAGCTTTCTTT	CASSQEGGTEAFF	.	.	TRBJ1-1	TRBV4-3
TGTGCCAGCAGTTTAGGGTCGGGTGGACGCTACGAGCAGTACTTC	CASSLGSGGRYEQYF	many	.	TRBJ2-7	TRBV12-3/TRBV12-4
TGTGCCAGCAGCCTTCTGGACTGGGGCACTGAAGCTTTCTTT	CASSLLDWGTEAFF	few	.	TRBJ1-1	TRBV7-9
TGCAGTGCTAGAGATCGGGTACACTTATACGAGCAGTACTTC	CSARDRVHLYEQYF	.	.	TRBJ2-7	TRBV20-1
TGTGCCAGCAGTGAATGGGGAGGTATGGGCACTGAAGCTTTCTTT	CASSEWGGMGTEAFF	many	.	TRBJ1-1	TRBV25-1
TGCAGTGCTAGTGGGACCGGGACTAGCCCCGGGGAGCTGTTTTTT	CSASGTGTSPGELFF	many	TRBD2	TRBJ2-2	TRBV20-1
TGTGCCATCAGTGAAGGAGGCGGGGGGGCCCAGGGCATTCAGTACTTC	CAISEGGGGAQGIQYF	many	TRBD2	TRBJ2-4	TRBV10-3
TGTGCCAGCACCCAGGGGTCCTCTAGCGTCACCCCAGATACGCAGTATTTT	CASTQGSSSVTPDTQYF	.	.	TRBJ2-3	TRBV2
TGTGCCAGCAGCTGGACGGGCGCGTCGAGCTCCTACAATGAGCAGTTCTTC	CASSWTGASSSYNEQFF	.	.	TRBJ2-1	TRBV7-2
TGTGCCAGCAGCTTAGCCCCGGGACAAACCTACGAGCAGTACTTC	CASSLAPGQTYEQYF	.	.	TRBJ2-7	TRBV7-2
TGTGCCAGCAGTGTCGGACAGTCGGTCGCTGAAGCTTTCTTT	CASSVGQSVAEAFF	many	.	TRBJ1-1	TRBV28
TGTGCCAGCAGTTACCCCGGGACAGCTAGCAATCAGCCCCAGCATTTT	CASSYPGTASNQPQHF	few	TRBD1	TRBJ1-5	TRBV6-2/TRBV6-3
TGTGCCAGCAGCTCGCTCGGCGACACCATATATTTT	CASSSLGDTIYF	many	.	TRBJ1-3	TRBV6-6
TGCGCCAGCAGCCCGACTATCGCGGGGGGGCAGGGTACGCAGTATTTT	CASSPTIAGGQGTQYF	.	TRBD2	TRBJ2-3	TRBV4-3
TGTGCCAGCAGCCCCCGGGACCACGGTCAGCCCCAGCATTTT	CASSPRDHGQPQHF	many	.	TRBJ1-5	TRBV3-1
TGTGCCAGCAGTTTACCAGGCTACGAGCAGTACTTC	CASSLPGYEQYF	many	.	TRBJ2-7	TRBV28
TGTGCCAGCAGTTTCGGGCTGAATGGCTACACCTTC	CASSFGLNGYTF	.	.	TRBJ1-2	TRBV25-1
TGTGCCATCTGGGCCTTGCTGAACACCGGGGAGCTGTTTTTT	CAIWALLNTGELFF	.	.	TRBJ2-2	TRBV12-3/TRBV12-4
TGTGCCTGGAGAGATCCGAGAGAGAACACTGAAGCTTTCTTT	CAWRDPRENTEAFF	few	.	TRBJ1-1	TRBV30
TGTGCCAGCAGCTTGGTTCGGCTAGCGGGAGGGCGGCAAGAGACCCAGTACTTC	CASSLVRLAGGRQETQYF	many	TRBD2	TRBJ2-5	TRBV5-6
TGTGCCAGCAGTACAGGGGGCTCCCTGAACACTGAAGCTTTCTTT	CASSTGGSLNTEAFF	many	TRBD1	TRBJ1-1	TRBV28
TGTGCCAGTAGTATAGGGCAACTAGCGGGGAAATACAATGAGCAGTTCTTC	CASSIGQLAGKYNEQFF	many	TRBD2	TRBJ2-1	TRBV19
TGCAGTGCTCTGGCGGGAGTGGCCTACAATGAGCAGTTCTTC	CSALAGVAYNEQFF	many	TRBD2	TRBJ2-1	TRBV20-1
TGTGCCAGCAGCCAAAGAAGACCGGGACAGCGCATGAACACTGAAGCTTTCTTT	CASSQRRPGQRMNTEAFF	.	TRBD1	TRBJ1-1	TRBV14